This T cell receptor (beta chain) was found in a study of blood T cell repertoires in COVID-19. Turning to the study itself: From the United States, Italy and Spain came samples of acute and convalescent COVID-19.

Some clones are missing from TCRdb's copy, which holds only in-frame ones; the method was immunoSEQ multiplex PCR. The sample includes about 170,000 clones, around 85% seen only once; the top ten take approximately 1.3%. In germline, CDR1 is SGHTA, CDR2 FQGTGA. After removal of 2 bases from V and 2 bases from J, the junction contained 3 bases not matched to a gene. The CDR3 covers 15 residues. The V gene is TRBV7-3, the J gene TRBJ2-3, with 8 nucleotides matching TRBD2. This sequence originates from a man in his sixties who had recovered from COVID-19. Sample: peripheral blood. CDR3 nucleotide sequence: TGTGCCAGCAGCTTAGCGGGGGGCCCCACAGATACGCAGTATTTT. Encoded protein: CASSLAGGPTDTQYF.